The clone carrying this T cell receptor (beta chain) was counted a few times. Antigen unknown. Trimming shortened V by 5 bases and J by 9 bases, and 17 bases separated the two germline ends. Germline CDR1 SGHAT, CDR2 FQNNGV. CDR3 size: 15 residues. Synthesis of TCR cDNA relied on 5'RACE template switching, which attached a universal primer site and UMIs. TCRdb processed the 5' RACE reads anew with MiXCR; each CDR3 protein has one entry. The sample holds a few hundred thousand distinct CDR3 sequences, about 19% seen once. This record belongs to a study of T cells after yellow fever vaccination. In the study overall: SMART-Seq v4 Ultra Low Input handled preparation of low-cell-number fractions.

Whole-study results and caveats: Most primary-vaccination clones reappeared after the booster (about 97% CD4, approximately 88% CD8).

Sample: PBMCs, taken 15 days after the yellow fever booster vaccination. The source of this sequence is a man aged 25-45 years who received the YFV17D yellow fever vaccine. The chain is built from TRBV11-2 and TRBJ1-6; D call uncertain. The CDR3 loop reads CASSPAADQSSPLHF. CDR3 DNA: TGTGCCAGCAGCCCCGCCGCGGACCAGAGTTCACCCCTCCACTTT.